This T cell receptor beta chain derives from a study of T-cell memory formation after mild COVID-19. Study findings and constraints: Later expanders leaned CD4+, whereas day 15 to 85 contracting clones were balanced CD4/CD8. Some SARS-CoV-2-responding clones were already detected in memory before infection. Among CD4+ contracting clones, most were CM and EM, and CD8+ ones EMRA.

This clonotype was seen a few times. Its antigen is as yet unknown. cDNA libraries for TCR alpha and TCR beta, carrying sample barcodes and UMIs, came from 5'RACE with constant-segment primers. Via MiXCR, TCRdb re-called the 5' RACE reads, giving one row per CDR3 protein. The table includes roughly 560,000 distinct CDR3 sequences, roughly 20% detected once. The sample consisted of PBMCs or a T cell subset sorted from them (not recorded which). This TCR derives from an adult woman who had mild COVID-19 (a few samples of this study predate the infection). Cell type and time point are not known.

CDR3 loop: CASSALAGLTYEQYF. The CDR3 coding sequence is TGTGCCAGCAGTGCCCTAGCGGGGCTAACCTACGAGCAGTACTTC. The chain employs TRBV27 and TRBJ2-7, with 9 bases fitting TRBD2. Unmatched junction bases numbered 7, after V lost 5 bases and J lost 2 bases. Germline V gene lookup returns CDR1 MNHEY and CDR2 SMNVEV (reference sequence). This CDR3 contains 15 residues.